The sequence of this TCR beta chain was determined in a study of CD8 T cells in Susac syndrome. Through negative isolation, CD4+ and CD8+ T cells were obtained, while TEMRA cells were enriched using FACS. Random hexamers were used to reverse transcribe roughly 0.45 to 1 ug of RNA. Multiplex immunoSEQ PCR targeted 54 Vbeta and 13 Jbeta TCR beta segments. TCRdb re-called the immunoSEQ multiplex PCR reads with MiXCR, one entry per CDR3 protein. The sample holds around 130,000 distinct CDR3 sequences, roughly 76% seen once. This receptor was obtained from a human donor with multiple sclerosis. The sequenced sample was CD8+ T cells from PBMCs.

CDR3 DNA: TGTGCCAGCAGCTCTACCAGGGGCCACTCCCTCCTGGGGGCTAACTATGGCTACACCTTC. Residues: CASSSTRGHSLLGANYGYTF. The chain links TRBV11-1 to TRBJ1-2; D perhaps matches TRBD1 (6 bases). Per the germline V gene, CDR1 is SGHAT and CDR2 is FQDESV (reference sequence). The V end was cut by 4 bases, the J end by 0 bases, with 27 bases between. The CDR3 runs 20 residues.